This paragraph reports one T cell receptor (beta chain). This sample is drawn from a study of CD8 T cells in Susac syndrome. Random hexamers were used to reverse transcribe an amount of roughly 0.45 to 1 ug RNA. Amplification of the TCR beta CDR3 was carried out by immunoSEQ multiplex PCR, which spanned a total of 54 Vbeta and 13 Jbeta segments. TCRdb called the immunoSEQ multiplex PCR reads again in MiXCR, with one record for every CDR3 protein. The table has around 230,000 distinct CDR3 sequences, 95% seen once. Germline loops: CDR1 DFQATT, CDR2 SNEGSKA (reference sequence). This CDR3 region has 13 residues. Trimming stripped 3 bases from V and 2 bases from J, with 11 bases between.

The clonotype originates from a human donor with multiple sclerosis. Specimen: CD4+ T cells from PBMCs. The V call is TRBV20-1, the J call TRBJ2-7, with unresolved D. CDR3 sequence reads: CSASSSRTYEQYF. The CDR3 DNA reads TGCAGTGCTAGTTCGTCCCGGACCTACGAGCAGTACTTC.